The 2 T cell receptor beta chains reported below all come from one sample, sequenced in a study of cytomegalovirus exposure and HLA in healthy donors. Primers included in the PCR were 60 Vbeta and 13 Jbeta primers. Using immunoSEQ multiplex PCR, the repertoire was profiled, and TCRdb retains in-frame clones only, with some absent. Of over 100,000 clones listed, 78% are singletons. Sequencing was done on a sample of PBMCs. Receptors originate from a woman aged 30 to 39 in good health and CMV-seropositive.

CDR3 nucleotides: TGCGCCAGCAGCCCAAGGGGACAGACGAACACTGAAGCTTTCTTT. Translation: CASSPRGQTNTEAFF. This chain joins TRBV5-1 and TRBJ1-1, with TRBD1 matching over 7 bases. Germline V gene sequence: CDR1 SGHRS, CDR2 YFSETQ. The CDR3 loop spans 15 amino acids. Unmatched junction bases numbered 7, after V lost 4 bases and J lost 1 base.

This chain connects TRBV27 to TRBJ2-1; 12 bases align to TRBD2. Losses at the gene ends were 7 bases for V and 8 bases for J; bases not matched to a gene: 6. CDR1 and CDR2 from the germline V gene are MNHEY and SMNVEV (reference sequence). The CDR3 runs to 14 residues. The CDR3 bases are TGTGCCAGCATCGGACTAGCGGGGTCCTATGAGCAGTTCTTC. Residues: CASIGLAGSYEQFF.